The 21 T cell receptor beta chains below all came from one sample that was sequenced in a study of cytomegalovirus exposure and HLA in healthy donors (dated by TCRdb to about 2017). Library preparation employed the immunoSEQ multiplex PCR assay. TCRdb provides this immuneACCESS table in a form limited to in-frame rearrangements. Some clones are lacking; in checked studies, under half of them reflect an unresolved V gene, and why the rest are absent is not known. The sample table contains some 130,000 clones; only one count was recorded for roughly 90% of them. Around 6% of the sample is taken by the ten largest. The sample consisted of PBMCs. These receptors were obtained from a woman between 18 and 29 years old in good health and CMV-seropositive.

This clone has only a few counts. The rearrangement joins TRBV5-1 to TRBJ1-2, with 10 positions matching TRBD1. The CDR3 is 14 amino acids. Germline V gene sequence: CDR1 SGHRS, CDR2 YFSETQ. The V segment lost 3 bases and the J segment 4 bases; nucleotides outside the gene matches: 3. The CDR3 is CASSSRDRGYGYTF. The CDR3 DNA sequence: TGCGCCAGCAGCTCCCGGGACAGGGGCTATGGCTACACCTTC.

The chain couples TRBV5-1 to TRBJ1-4; D gene ambiguous. Per the germline V gene, CDR1 is SGHRS and CDR2 is YFSETQ. Trimming removed 3 bases at V and 0 bases at J, with 12 bases between. CDR3 length equals 16 residues. The CDR3 DNA follows: TGCGCCAGCAGCTCAGATCCAGTCGCAACTAATGAAAAACTGTTTTTT. Translated: CASSSDPVATNEKLFF. Full variable domain (remainder filled in from reference TRBV5-1 and TRBJ1-4): KAGVTQTPRYLIKTRGQQVTLSCSPISGHRSVSWYQQTPGQGLQFLFEYFSETQRNKGNFPGRFSGRQFSNSRSEMNVSTLELGDSALYLCASSSDPVATNEKLFFGSGTQLSVL.

The rearrangement joins TRBV30 to TRBJ1-1, with a tentative D call TRBD1 (5 bases). Trimming took off 4 bases at V and 1 base at J, with 25 bases between the two ends. The CDR3 runs to 18 residues. Germline loops: CDR1 GTSNPN, CDR2 SVGIG (reference sequence). This CDR3 reads CAWIRFVGGYRWNTEAFF. In DNA, the CDR3 is TGTGCCTGGATAAGGTTTGTCGGGGGGTACCGTTGGAACACTGAAGCTTTCTTT.

The V call is TRBV4-1, the J call TRBJ1-2; 8 nucleotides align to TRBD1. Germline V CDR1 and CDR2: MGHRA, YSYEKL. This CDR3 has 17 residues. Germline trimming cut 1 base from V and 4 bases from J; bases unmatched to any gene: 11. As DNA, the CDR3 is TGCGCCAGCAGCCAAGGGGTTCCAGGGGGCGCGGGCTATGGCTACACCTTC. Its translation is CASSQGVPGGAGYGYTF.

On this clone itself: Other DNA sequences in this sample translate to the same CDR3. This sequence joins TRBV29-1 and TRBJ2-7; 11 bases fit TRBD1. CDR1 SQVTM and CDR2 ANQGSEA come from the germline V gene. The CDR3 has 13 amino acids. Trimming took 4 bases from V and 4 from J; bases not matched to a gene: 3. The CDR3 sequence: CSVGTGGSYEQYF. In nucleotides, the CDR3 is TGCAGCGTTGGGACAGGGGGCAGTTACGAGCAGTACTTC.

The gene calls are TRBV2 and TRBJ1-5; D is uncertain. The length of the CDR3 is 12 residues. V dropped 3 bases and J dropped 5 bases, with 5 bases sitting between them. Germline-derived CDR1 and CDR2 are SNHLY and FYNNEI. The CDR3 loop is CASSERHQPQHF. The CDR3 coding sequence is TGTGCCAGCAGTGAGAGGCATCAGCCCCAGCATTTT.

The gene calls are TRBV29-1 and TRBJ1-1; D unresolved. The CDR3 loop spans 11 amino acids. V was clipped by 7 bases and J by 4 bases, with 10 bases between them. CDR1 and CDR2 from the germline V gene are SQVTM and ANQGSEA. For the CDR3, the DNA is TGCAGCGGCACCGCACTCACTGAAGCTTTCTTT. Its protein is CSGTALTEAFF.

This clone was seen only once. The chain couples TRBV6-4 to TRBJ1-5; 8 nucleotides line up with TRBD1. Trimming at V came to 11 bases and at J to 4 bases, leaving 10 bases not matched to a gene. Per the germline V gene, CDR1 is MRHNA and CDR2 is SNTAGT. The CDR3 runs 14 residues. In DNA, the CDR3 is TGTGCCCGCCTCCGGACAGGGAAAAATCAGCCCCAGCATTTT. It codes for CARLRTGKNQPQHF.

The chain has TRBV5-8 and TRBJ1-5, with D maybe TRBD1 (6 bases). Germline CDR1 SGHTS, CDR2 YDEGEE. V lost 4 bases, J lost 8 bases, and 22 bases lay in between. The CDR3 spans 16 residues. The CDR3 DNA follows: TGTGCCAGCAGCAGGGGAACCGGAGGGGGGGGTGAGCCCCAGCATTTT. Translated: CASSRGTGGGGEPQHF.

This sequence joins TRBV6-4 and TRBJ2-1, with TRBD1 matching over 9 bases. The CDR3 length is 16 residues. Germline CDR1 MRHNA, CDR2 SNTAGT. V gave up 1 base and J gave up 6 bases; unmatched junction bases: 7. The CDR3 DNA follows: TGTGCCAGCAGTGACTGGGGGGACAGGGTAGTCAATGAGCAGTTCTTC. Its translation: CASSDWGDRVVNEQFF.

This chain uses TRBV9 with TRBJ1-2, with TRBD1 matching over 9 bases. Germline V lookup: CDR1 SGDLS, CDR2 YYNGEE. V lost 3 bases and J lost 4; bases outside the gene matches: 22. The CDR3 is 20 amino acids. CDR3 in amino acids: CASSGEGTGFWNLDTYGYTF. DNA for the CDR3: TGTGCCAGCAGCGGTGAGGGGACAGGGTTTTGGAACCTCGATACCTATGGCTACACCTTC.

The chain combines TRBV7-9 with TRBJ2-7; D is unclear. Germline V gene sequence: CDR1 SEHNR, CDR2 FQNEAQ (reference sequence). Trimming took off 1 base at V and 2 bases at J, with 6 bases between the two ends. This CDR3 comprises 13 residues. The CDR3 loop reads CASSLGSAYEQYF. Written as DNA, the CDR3 is TGTGCCAGCAGCTTAGGAAGCGCCTACGAGCAGTACTTC.

This rearrangement joins TRBV18 to TRBJ1-1; TRBD1 is a possible D gene (5 bases). V lost 6 bases and J lost 4, with 21 bases in between. CDR1 KGHSH and CDR2 LQKENI come from the germline V gene. The CDR3 has 16 amino acids. Written as DNA, the CDR3 is TGTGCCAGCTCCCGACTCGCTGGGGCTAGCGTCACTGAAGCTTTCTTT. Protein sequence: CASSRLAGASVTEAFF.

This sequence joins TRBV7-2 and TRBJ2-7; 8 bases match TRBD2. The J segment lost 6 bases and the V segment lost 5 bases, leaving 9 bases of the junction unmatched. The CDR3 spans 14 residues. Germline V gene lookup returns CDR1 SGHTA and CDR2 FQGNSA. The CDR3 sequence is CASSLSGAHREQYF. In nucleotides, the CDR3 is TGTGCCAGCAGCCTTAGCGGGGCCCACCGCGAGCAGTACTTC.

The chain has TRBV7-8 and TRBJ1-3; weak D call: TRBD1 (6 bases). The CDR3 runs to 18 residues. CDR1 and CDR2 from the germline V gene are SGHVS and FQNEAQ. Trimming shortened V by 1 base and J by 0 bases, and 16 bases separated the two germline ends. CDR3 in amino acids: CASSLGAGGLISGNTIYF. Written as DNA, the CDR3 is TGTGCCAGCAGCTTAGGAGCGGGGGGGCTGATCTCTGGAAACACCATATATTTT.

DNA for the CDR3: TGTGCCTTCTCCCGGGACAGGGGCACAGATACGCAGTATTTT. Translation: CAFSRDRGTDTQYF. J is TRBJ2-3 and V is TRBV30, with 9 positions matching TRBD1. J was trimmed by 1 base and V by 7 bases; bases with no gene match: 6. Germline V CDR1 and CDR2: GTSNPN, SVGIG (reference sequence). The CDR3 contains 14 residues.

This rearrangement joins TRBV2 to TRBJ1-5; D is uncertain. The CDR3 runs to 12 residues. V lost 3 bases and J lost 4, with 4 bases in between. Germline lookup yields CDR1 SNHLY and CDR2 FYNNEI. The CDR3 region is CASSDGNQPQHF. The CDR3 nucleotides are TGTGCCAGCAGTGACGGGAATCAGCCCCAGCATTTT.

The V and J genes are TRBV5-1 and TRBJ1-1; 10 nucleotides agree with TRBD1. In germline, CDR1 is SGHRS, CDR2 YFSETQ. CDR3 size: 19 residues. With V trimmed by 0 bases and J by 3 bases, 14 bases remained unmatched. CDR3 in DNA: TGCGCCAGCAGCTTGGACTGGGGTAGGGACAGGGGATTGTACACTGAAGCTTTCTTT. Translating it yields CASSLDWGRDRGLYTEAFF.

This chain joins TRBV6-5 and TRBJ2-3; D not certain. The CDR3 contains 14 residues. Germline loops: CDR1 MNHEY, CDR2 SVGAGI. V lost 5 bases and J lost 8, with 17 bases in between. The CDR3: CASSPDTWAGTQYF. The CDR3 DNA follows: TGTGCCAGCAGTCCAGATACGTGGGCTGGTACGCAGTATTTT.

The V call is TRBV19, the J call TRBJ2-5; TRBD1 matches 9 bases. CDR3 size: 13 residues. V shed 4 bases and J 6 bases; nucleotides not matched to a gene: 3. The V gene's germline CDR1 is LNHDA and CDR2 SQIVND (reference sequence). The CDR3 region is CASSKGQGQTQYF. The CDR3 DNA is TGTGCCAGTAGTAAGGGACAGGGACAGACCCAGTACTTC.

The chain joins TRBV7-2 to TRBJ2-5; D might be TRBD1 (6 bases). The CDR3 runs to 14 residues. In germline, CDR1 is SGHTA, CDR2 FQGNSA. V was cut by 5 bases and J by 5 bases, with 15 bases left in between. The DNA for the CDR3 is TGTGCCAGCAGCCCCCAGGGGTCCTGGGAGACCCAGTACTTC. Translating gives CASSPQGSWETQYF.